The entry below gives a single T cell receptor (beta chain) sequence along with its context. What it recognizes is unknown. This record comes from a study of T cell responses to AZD1222 COVID-19 vaccine. There are 16 residues in the CDR3. CDR1 is MDHEN, CDR2 SYDVKM, per germline. Trimming shortened V by 5 bases and J by 2 bases, and 15 bases separated the two germline ends. Study-wide points: Unmutated variant regions are reportedly targeted by nearly half of spike-specific TCRs.

The protocol was immunoSEQ multiplex PCR, while the TCRdb copy is restricted to in-frame clones and leaves out a portion. Among 150,000 or so clones, about nine tenths were seen once, and the ten largest hold approximately 20%. Specimen: peripheral blood, collected on day 0 of AZD1222 vaccination. The sequence came from an adult in good health. This chain joins TRBV28 and TRBJ2-2; tentatively, D is TRBD1 (6 bases). CDR3: CASSRGQLTNTGELFF. The CDR3 nucleotides are TGTGCCAGCAGTAGAGGACAGCTGACCAACACCGGGGAGCTGTTTTTT.